A selection of T cell receptor beta chains follows, all from one sample in a study of T cell responses to AZD1222 COVID-19 vaccine. The table came from immunoSEQ multiplex PCR; TCRdb's copy has only in-frame clones and leaves some out. The sample holds more than 150,000 clones, 88% seen once. This specimen consisted of peripheral blood, obtained on day 0 of AZD1222 vaccination. The receptors derive from an adult in good health. Each CDR3 is given with its conserved first and last residue. A D gene is named only where the DNA matches it firmly. A row's size may be missing; if present it is once, few, many or a size class.

TRBD1	TRBV19	TRBJ1-1	-	CASTRQGADMNTEAFF	TGTGCCAGTACGAGACAGGGGGCGGACATGAACACTGAAGCTTTCTTT
TRBD1	TRBV5-8	TRBJ1-4	-	CASSSWTGTNEKLFF	TGTGCCAGCAGCTCCTGGACAGGGACTAATGAAAAACTGTTTTTT
-	TRBV20-1	TRBJ1-2	-	CSASTPYGYTF	TGCAGTGCCTCAACCCCATATGGCTACACCTTC
TRBD1	TRBV25-1	TRBJ1-2	-	CASSEYMAGGDGYTF	TGTGCCAGCAGTGAATATATGGCAGGGGGGGATGGCTACACCTTC
-	TRBV11-2	TRBJ2-3	-	CASSLDRFSSTDTQYF	TGTGCCAGCAGCTTAGACAGGTTTTCTAGCACAGATACGCAGTATTTT
-	TRBV5-4	TRBJ2-1	-	CASSLIGALRGNEQFF	TGTGCCAGCAGCTTGATAGGCGCCCTAAGGGGCAATGAGCAGTTCTTC
-	TRBV28	TRBJ1-1	-	CASRVQVEAFF	TGTGCCAGCAGGGTACAGGTAGAAGCTTTCTTT
-	TRBV5-8	TRBJ1-3	-	CASSFLYTGSKAIYF	TGTGCCAGCAGCTTTCTTTATACAGGGAGTAAAGCCATATATTTT
TRBD1	TRBV11-3	TRBJ2-7	-	CASSFRTGEEQYF	TGTGCCAGCAGCTTCAGGACAGGGGAAGAGCAGTACTTC
-	TRBV29-1	TRBJ1-2	-	CSVVTDNYGYTF	TGCAGCGTTGTAACGGATAACTATGGCTACACCTTC
-	TRBV9	TRBJ1-6	once	CASSVSPYRTNSPLHF	TGTGCCAGCAGCGTAAGCCCCTACAGGACTAATTCACCCCTCCACTTT
-	TRBV3-1/TRBV3-2	TRBJ1-1	-	CASSPSESPTTEAFF	TGTGCCAGCAGCCCCTCGGAAAGTCCGACCACTGAAGCTTTCTTT
TRBD1	TRBV28	TRBJ2-7	-	CASSFHPGQGSFDEQYF	TGTGCCAGCAGTTTCCATCCGGGACAGGGATCATTCGACGAGCAGTACTTC
TRBD1	TRBV14	TRBJ1-5	-	CASSQVKIRDRGRKDQPQHF	TGTGCCAGCAGCCAAGTCAAAATTAGGGACAGGGGACGAAAGGATCAGCCCCAGCATTTT
TRBD2	TRBV5-4	TRBJ2-7	-	CASSGTNYLEEQYF	TGTGCCAGCAGCGGGACTAATTATCTCGAAGAGCAGTACTTC
TRBD2	TRBV11-2	TRBJ2-1	-	CASSSPKVAGGQWREQFF	TGTGCCAGCAGCTCCCCTAAGGTAGCGGGGGGGCAATGGCGTGAGCAGTTCTTC
-	TRBV6-4	TRBJ2-1	-	CASSPGSSYNEQFF	TGTGCCAGCAGTCCCGGGAGCTCCTACAATGAGCAGTTCTTC
TRBD2	TRBV4-2	TRBJ2-1	-	CASSQDRASGGPGNEQFF	TGTGCCAGCAGCCAAGATAGGGCTAGCGGGGGGCCGGGTAATGAGCAGTTCTTC
-	TRBV11-2	TRBJ1-2	-	CASSFGQANYGYTF	TGTGCCAGCAGCTTTGGGCAGGCTAACTATGGCTACACCTTC
-	TRBV2	TRBJ2-1	-	CASRSDTNEQFF	TGTGCCAGCAGGTCGGACACTAATGAGCAGTTCTTC
-	TRBV18	TRBJ1-1	-	CASSQGRDTEAFF	TGTGCCAGCTCACAGGGACGGGATACTGAAGCTTTCTTT
TRBD1	TRBV5-1	TRBJ1-3	-	CASSQGQGGNTIYF	TGCGCCAGCAGCCAAGGACAGGGTGGAAACACCATATATTTT
TRBD1	TRBV5-8	TRBJ1-4	-	CASSFRGQTNEKLFF	TGTGCCAGCAGCTTCAGGGGGCAAACTAATGAAAAACTGTTTTTT
-	TRBV30	TRBJ1-5	-	CAWSLEVASNQPQHF	TGTGCCTGGAGTCTGGAGGTGGCCAGCAATCAGCCCCAGCATTTT
-	TRBV5-1	TRBJ2-7	-	CASSSATGRGYEQYF	TGCGCCAGCAGCTCCGCGACAGGGAGGGGATACGAGCAGTACTTC
-	TRBV19	TRBJ1-2	few	CASSPPSYGYTF	TGTGCCAGTAGTCCACCGTCCTATGGCTACACCTTC
TRBD1	TRBV5-6	TRBJ1-1	-	CASIPKGRGHTEAFF	TGTGCCAGCATCCCGAAGGGCAGGGGGCACACTGAAGCTTTCTTT
-	TRBV7-3	TRBJ1-1	-	CASSPQGNTEAFF	TGTGCCAGCAGCCCCCAGGGGAACACTGAAGCTTTCTTT
-	TRBV28	TRBJ1-1	-	CASSLSFPEAFF	TGTGCCAGCAGTTTAAGTTTCCCTGAAGCTTTCTTT
TRBD2	TRBV27	TRBJ2-7	-	CASTGLAGLGGNYEQYF	TGTGCCAGCACGGGACTAGCGGGACTTGGTGGGAACTACGAGCAGTACTTC
TRBD2	TRBV4-2	TRBJ2-3	-	CASSHGLAGGPDTQYF	TGTGCCAGCAGCCATGGACTAGCGGGGGGGCCAGATACGCAGTATTTT
-	TRBV6-4	TRBJ2-1	-	CASSDGLLGNEQFF	TGTGCCAGCAGTGATGGTCTTCTTGGGAATGAGCAGTTCTTC
-	TRBV28	TRBJ1-5	-	CASSLSLGNQPQHF	TGTGCCAGCAGTTTGAGCCTGGGCAATCAGCCCCAGCATTTT
TRBD2	TRBV6-6	TRBJ2-7	once	CASVRAGESDEQYF	TGTGCCAGCGTGAGAGCGGGAGAATCTGACGAGCAGTACTTC
-	TRBV6-5	TRBJ2-7	-	CASSYGLGEQYF	TGTGCCAGCAGTTACGGGCTAGGCGAGCAGTACTTC